These T cell receptor beta chains were read from a single sample in a study of blood T cell repertoires in COVID-19. TCRdb's table, derived via immunoSEQ multiplex PCR, lists solely in-frame clones and lacks some. The sample lists about 200,000 clones; less than 85% were seen once. Sample: peripheral blood. The receptors derive from an elderly woman with COVID-19, enrolled during active disease. Both conserved end residues are part of each CDR3. The D gene is left open where the match is weak. The size field is filled for only some rows; it gives once, few, many or a size class.

>TRBV18|NA|TRBJ2-6|NA
TGTGCCAGCTCCCAGGGTACTGGGGCCAACGTCCTGACTTTC
CASSQGTGANVLTF
>TRBV20-1|NA|TRBJ2-2|NA
TGCAGTGCTAGTCTGGGCTCGAACACCGGGGAGCTGTTTTTT
CSASLGSNTGELFF
>TRBV18|NA|TRBJ2-3|NA
TGTGCCAGCTCCAGGGGCGGAACTAGCACAGATACGCAGTATTTT
CASSRGGTSTDTQYF
>TRBV3-1/TRBV3-2|NA|TRBJ1-1|NA
TGTGCCAGCAGCCAGAGATTGAACACTGAAGCTTTCTTT
CASSQRLNTEAFF
>TRBV28|NA|TRBJ2-3|NA
TGTGCCAGCAGTTTGAGGGATACGCAGTATTTT
CASSLRDTQYF
>TRBV4-2|NA|TRBJ2-7|TRBD1
TGTGCCAGCTCTCGGGACAGGGGGCCCTACGAGCAGTACTTC
CASSRDRGPYEQYF
>TRBV6-5|NA|TRBJ1-1|NA
TGTGCCAGCAGTTACTCGACTTCAGAGTGGGCTTTCTTT
CASSYSTSEWAFF
>TRBV5-5|NA|TRBJ2-7|TRBD2
TGTGCCAGCAGCTTGGAAGGGACTAGCGAGCAGTACTTC
CASSLEGTSEQYF
>TRBV28|NA|TRBJ1-3|TRBD1
TGTGCCAGCAGTTTCGGACAGGGGAGCTCTGGAAACACCATATATTTT
CASSFGQGSSGNTIYF
>TRBV6-5|NA|TRBJ1-1|NA
TGTGCCAGCAGTTATGGTACAGTGCGCTCTGAAGCTTTCTTT
CASSYGTVRSEAFF
>TRBV5-1|NA|TRBJ2-5|TRBD1
TGCGCCAGCACGGACAGGCCCCCGCGGGAGACCCAGTACTTC
CASTDRPPRETQYF
>TRBV5-1|NA|TRBJ1-5|NA
TGCGCCAGCAGAAGGGGTAGGGAGCCCCAGCATTTT
CASRRGREPQHF
>TRBV7-9|NA|TRBJ2-2|TRBD1
TGTGCCAGCAGCCCGGGACAGGGTTTCGGGGAGCTGTTTTTT
CASSPGQGFGELFF
>TRBV20-1|few|TRBJ1-5|NA
TGCAGTGCTAGTCCCCAGGGCCTGAGTCCCAATCAGCCCCAGCATTTT
CSASPQGLSPNQPQHF
>TRBV18|NA|TRBJ1-2|TRBD1
TGTGCCAGCTCACCGCCGGGACAGGAAAGTCATGGCTACACCTTC
CASSPPGQESHGYTF
>TRBV7-9|NA|TRBJ2-7|NA
TGTGCCAGCAGCTCCGACAAGATCTACGAGCAGTACTTC
CASSSDKIYEQYF
>TRBV6-1|few|TRBJ1-1|NA
TGTGCCAGCAGTGAGTCCTCAAGCCGACTCCTTGGAACTTTCTTT
CASSESSSRLLGTFF
>TRBV18|NA|TRBJ2-2|NA
TGTGCCAGCTCACCTGTCCTCGGCCGGGGGAACACCGGGGAGCTGTTTTTT
CASSPVLGRGNTGELFF
>TRBV7-9|once|TRBJ1-5|TRBD1
TGTGCCAGCAGCTCGAGCACAGGGGGATTTCAGCCCCAGCATTTT
CASSSSTGGFQPQHF
>TRBV5-8|once|TRBJ2-1|TRBD2
TGTGCCAGCAGCTCCTCGAGCGGGAGGGTCTCCTACAATGAGCAGTTCTTC
CASSSSSGRVSYNEQFF
>TRBV27|few|TRBJ2-7|TRBD1
TGTGCCAGCAGCCGGGACAGGAATTACGAGCAGTACTTC
CASSRDRNYEQYF
>TRBV18|NA|TRBJ2-7|TRBD1
TGTGCCAGCTCACCTAACCTTCTAAGGACAGGGGGCGGGCAGTACTTC
CASSPNLLRTGGGQYF
>TRBV5-6|NA|TRBJ1-2|NA
TGTGCCAGCAGCTTATTGAGCCGTTTCGGCTATGGCTACACCTTC
CASSLLSRFGYGYTF
>TRBV7-9|NA|TRBJ2-5|TRBD2
TGTGCCAGCAGCTTGCGGGGGGCCAGGGAGACCCAGTACTTC
CASSLRGARETQYF
>TRBV6-6|NA|TRBJ1-4|NA
TGTGCCAGCAGTTCTAGACAGGCGTATAATGAAAAACTGTTTTTT
CASSSRQAYNEKLFF
>TRBV12-3/TRBV12-4|NA|TRBJ1-1|NA
TGTGCCAGCAGTTTTATGAACACTGAAGCTTTCTTT
CASSFMNTEAFF
>TRBV27|few|TRBJ2-7|NA
TGTGCCAGCAGTCGAAGTCGACAGGTAAACTCCTACGAGCAGTACTTC
CASSRSRQVNSYEQYF
>TRBV5-1|NA|TRBJ1-4|TRBD1
TGCGCCAGCAGCTGGACAGGGGAAAATGAAAAACTGTTTTTT
CASSWTGENEKLFF
>TRBV5-1|NA|TRBJ2-7|TRBD2
TGCGCCAGCAGGGGAGGGAGCGAGCAGTACTTC
CASRGGSEQYF
>TRBV4-1|NA|TRBJ1-4|NA
TGCGCCAGCAGCCAGGGAAGGGGTGCAACTAATGAAAAACTGTTTTTT
CASSQGRGATNEKLFF
>TRBV29-1|NA|TRBJ2-3|TRBD1
TGCAGCGTTGCGAGACAGGGAAACACAGATACGCAGTATTTT
CSVARQGNTDTQYF
>TRBV12-3/TRBV12-4|once|TRBJ1-5|NA
TGTGCCAGCAGTTTGAGACAGCATCAGCCCCAGCATTTT
CASSLRQHQPQHF